The 15 T cell receptor beta chains reported below all come from one sample, sequenced in a study of yellow fever vaccine responses in identical twins. TCRdb re-called the RT-PCR reads with MiXCR, one entry per CDR3 protein. This table has over 1,500 distinct CDR3 sequences, about 90% appearing once. This specimen was T cells from blood (PBMCs), unsorted or a sorted subset (not recorded which), taken before or after yellow fever vaccination (not recorded which). The receptors shown here come from a woman in her late teens or twenties who received the yellow fever vaccine.

The chain couples TRBV12-3 or TRBV12-4 to TRBJ2-5; possible D gene TRBD2, 5 bases. V lost 0 bases to trimming and J lost 4 bases, with 15 bases between them. This CDR3 has 16 amino acids. CDR3 in amino acids: CASSLARGKIRETQYF. The DNA of the CDR3 is TGTGCCAGCAGTTTAGCGAGAGGGAAGATAAGAGAGACCCAGTACTTC.

The V gene is TRBV7-6, the J gene TRBJ1-2; a possible D gene is TRBD1 (5 bases). The CDR3 contains 12 residues. V lost 3 bases to trimming and J lost 4 bases, with 6 bases between them. Germline V lookup: CDR1 SGHVS, CDR2 FNYEAQ. CDR3 residues: CASSLGGYGYTF. The DNA for the CDR3 is TGTGCCAGCAGCTTGGGGGGCTATGGCTACACCTTC.

The V gene is TRBV18, the J gene TRBJ2-1; D not resolved. The V gene lost 0 bases and the J gene lost 8 bases, with 11 bases spanning the gap. In germline, CDR1 is KGHSH, CDR2 LQKENI. The CDR3 runs to 14 residues. The chain's CDR3 is CASSPPFPPDEQFF. CDR3 nucleotide sequence: TGTGCCAGCTCACCACCGTTCCCCCCGGATGAGCAGTTCTTC.

The CDR3 sequence: CSARDRASPRSTDTQYF. The CDR3 DNA follows: TGCAGTGCTAGAGATCGGGCCTCACCTAGGAGCACAGATACGCAGTATTTT. The rearrangement uses TRBV20-1 and TRBJ2-3; D gene uncertain. CDR1 and CDR2 from the germline V gene are DFQATT and SNEGSKA (reference sequence). The CDR3 covers 17 residues. Trimming cost V 0 bases and J 0 bases, with 16 bases left between them.

DNA of the CDR3: TGCGCCAGCAGCACCCGACAGGGCGGTAATTCACCCCTCCACTTT. It encodes CASSTRQGGNSPLHF. The chain recombines TRBV4-3 with TRBJ1-6, with 7 bases matching TRBD1. CDR3 length: 15 residues. Trimming removed 5 bases from V and 6 bases from J; junction bases left unmatched: 7. Germline V CDR1 and CDR2: LGHNA, YSLEER.

J is TRBJ2-1 and V is TRBV21-1; whether TRBD2, the table's D call, matches the DNA was not checked. TRBV21-1 is marked as a pseudogene. The CDR3 spans 19 residues. The CDR3 sequence: CASIPREVRGLITYNEQFF. The CDR3 DNA follows: TGTGCCAGCATCCCCCGGGAGGTCCGCGGGTTAATAACCTACAATGAGCAGTTCTTC.

The CDR3 here is CATSRDRSSGANVLTF. DNA for the CDR3: TGTGCCACCAGCAGAGATAGGTCTTCTGGGGCCAACGTCCTGACTTTC. J is TRBJ2-6 and V is TRBV15; D is unclear. CDR3 length: 16 amino acids. Germline V CDR1 and CDR2: LNHNV, YYDKDF (reference sequence). Trimming cost V 0 bases and J 1 base, with 7 bases left between them.

The chain recombines TRBV2 with TRBJ2-1; 13 bases map to TRBD2. From germline, CDR1 is SNHLY and CDR2 FYNNEI. V trimming: 6 bases; J trimming: 8 bases; junction bases outside the gene matches: 7. This CDR3 is built from 15 residues. The CDR3 reads CASRATSGGAHEQFF. The DNA for the CDR3 is TGTGCCAGCAGGGCTACTAGCGGGGGGGCCCATGAGCAGTTCTTC.

The J gene is TRBJ1-2, the V gene TRBV6-2 or TRBV6-3, with D tentatively TRBD1 (5 bases). V lost 5 bases to trimming and J lost 5 bases, with 9 bases between them. The CDR3 extends over 12 amino acids. Germline values: CDR1 MNHEY, CDR2 SVGEGT. CDR3 residues: CASSQGTYGYTF. CDR3 bases: TGTGCCAGCAGTCAAGGGACGTATGGCTACACCTTC.

This sequence joins TRBV11-3 and TRBJ2-1; 9 nucleotides align to TRBD2. CDR3 size: 16 residues. The germline CDR1 and CDR2 sequences are SGHNT and YENEEA. After removal of 5 bases from V and 4 bases from J, the junction contained 9 bases not matched to a gene. The CDR3 DNA sequence: TGTGCCAGCAGCCGTGGAGGCGGGGGGGATTACAATGAGCAGTTCTTC. Translating gives CASSRGGGGDYNEQFF.

The chain combines TRBV7-6 with TRBJ2-3; 9 bases align to TRBD2. With 2 bases clipped from V and 2 bases from J, the junction kept 2 bases outside the gene matches. Germline V gene data show CDR1 as SGHVS and CDR2 as FNYEAQ. The CDR3 extends over 15 amino acids. The DNA for the CDR3 is TGTGCCAGCAGCTTATCTAGCGGGGTCACAGATACGCAGTATTTT. Residues: CASSLSSGVTDTQYF. The full variable domain, in which reference TRBV7-6 and TRBJ2-3 provide the parts outside the CDR3, is GAGVSQSPRYKVTKRGQDVALRCDPISGHVSLYWYRQALGQGPEFLTYFNYEAQQDKSGLPNDRFSAERPEGSISTLTIQRTEQRDSAMYRCASSLSSGVTDTQYFGPGTRLTVL.

DNA for the CDR3: TGTGCCACCAGCAACAGATGGGAGAAGAACACTGAAGCTTTCTTT. Translated: CATSNRWEKNTEAFF. The genes are TRBV15 and TRBJ1-1, with D unclear. The length of the CDR3 is 15 residues. Germline CDR1 and CDR2: LNHNV and YYDKDF (reference sequence). Trimming shortened V by 4 bases and J by 1 base, and 13 bases separated the two germline ends. The variable domain in full, with the rest retrieved from reference TRBV15 and TRBJ1-1, is DAMVIQNPRYQVTQFGKPVTLSCSQTLNHNVMYWYQQKSSQAPKLLFHYYDKDFNNEADTPDNFQSRRPNTSFCFLDIRSPGLGDTAMYLCATSNRWEKNTEAFFGQGTRLTVV.

The chain recombines TRBV4-2 with TRBJ2-3; TRBD2 might be the D (6 bases). V dropped 5 bases and J dropped 4 bases, with 19 bases sitting between them. Germline V gene data show CDR1 as LGHNA and CDR2 as YNFKEQ. The CDR3 has 16 amino acids. The CDR3 loop reads CASSRAGLYGADTQYF. CDR3 DNA sequence: TGTGCCAGCAGCAGAGCGGGCCTTTATGGCGCAGATACGCAGTATTTT.

The chain is built from TRBV2 and TRBJ2-4; unclear D gene. V was clipped by 7 bases and J by 7 bases, with 14 bases between them. This CDR3 comprises 13 residues. Germline V gene sequence: CDR1 SNHLY, CDR2 FYNNEI. The CDR3 coding sequence is TGTGCCAGCAAAACACCTAACGGGAACATTCAGTACTTC. Amino acids: CASKTPNGNIQYF.

The sample holds one count of this clonotype. This chain joins TRBV27 and TRBJ2-3; 9 nucleotides line up with TRBD2. Germline trimming cut 0 bases from V and 1 base from J; bases unmatched to any gene: 8. This CDR3 has 18 residues. Germline CDR1 and CDR2: MNHEY and SMNVEV (reference sequence). CDR3 coding DNA: TGTGCCAGCAGTTTATCAAATCGACTAGCGGAAGGCACAGATACGCAGTATTTT. Translating it yields CASSLSNRLAEGTDTQYF.